This T cell receptor (beta chain) was recorded in a study of T cells in Graves' hyperthyroidism and ophthalmopathy. Germline CDR1 MNHEY, CDR2 SMNVEV (reference sequence). This CDR3 is built from 14 residues. J gave up 5 bases and V 6 bases, and 6 bases lay outside the gene matches. TCR beta CDR3 regions were amplified from RNA. The HTBI set primed first-round TCR CDR3 RT-PCR. MiXCR, applied by TCRdb to the multiplex PCR reads, yields one record per CDR3 protein. The sample consists of some 200,000 distinct CDR3 sequences, approximately 16% of them appearing once. This clonotype was counted a few times.

The sequencing sample was made of blood. This chain connects TRBV27 to TRBJ1-3, with 8 positions matching TRBD1. The origin of this receptor is a woman aged 45-59 years with Graves' hyperthyroidism. The DNA of the CDR3 is TGTGCCAGCAGCCGACAGGGGACGAGAAACACCATATATTTT. Translated, it gives CASSRQGTRNTIYF.